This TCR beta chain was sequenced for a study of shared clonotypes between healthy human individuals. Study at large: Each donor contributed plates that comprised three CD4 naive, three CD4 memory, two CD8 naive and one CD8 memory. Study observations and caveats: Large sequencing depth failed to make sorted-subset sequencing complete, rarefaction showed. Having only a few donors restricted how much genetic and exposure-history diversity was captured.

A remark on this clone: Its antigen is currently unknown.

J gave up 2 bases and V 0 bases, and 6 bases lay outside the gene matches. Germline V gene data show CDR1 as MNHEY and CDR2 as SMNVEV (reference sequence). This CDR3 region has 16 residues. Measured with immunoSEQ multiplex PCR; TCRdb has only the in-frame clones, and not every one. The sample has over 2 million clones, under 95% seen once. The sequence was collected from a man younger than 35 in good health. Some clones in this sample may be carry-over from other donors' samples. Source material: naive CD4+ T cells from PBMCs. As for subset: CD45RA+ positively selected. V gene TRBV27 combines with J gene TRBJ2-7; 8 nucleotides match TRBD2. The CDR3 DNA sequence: TGTGCCAGCAGTTTATCCCTAGCGGGTACTACCTACGAGCAGTACTTC. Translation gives CASSLSLAGTTYEQYF.